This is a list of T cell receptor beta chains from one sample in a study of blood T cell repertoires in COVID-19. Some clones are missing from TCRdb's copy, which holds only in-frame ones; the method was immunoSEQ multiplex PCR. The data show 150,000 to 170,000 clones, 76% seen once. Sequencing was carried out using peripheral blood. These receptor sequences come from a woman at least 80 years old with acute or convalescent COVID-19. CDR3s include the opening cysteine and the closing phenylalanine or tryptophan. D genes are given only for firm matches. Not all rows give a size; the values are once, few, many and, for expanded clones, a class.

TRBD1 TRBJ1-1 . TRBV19 TGTGCCACCCTGACAGGGATGAACACTGAAGCTTTCTTT CATLTGMNTEAFF
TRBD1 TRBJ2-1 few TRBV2 TGTGCCAGCAGTCTAGACAGGGGGACAAAGTTCTTC CASSLDRGTKFF
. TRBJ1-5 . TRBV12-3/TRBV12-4 TGTGCCAGCAGTTTTAGAACTAATCAGCCCCAGCATTTT CASSFRTNQPQHF
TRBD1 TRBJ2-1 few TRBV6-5 TGTGCCAGCACGGGACAGGGTTCCTACAATGAGCAGTTCTTC CASTGQGSYNEQFF
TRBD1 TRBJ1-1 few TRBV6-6 TGTGCCAGCAGTCATACCCGGGACAGGGAATGGCTAACTGAAGCTTTCTTT CASSHTRDREWLTEAFF
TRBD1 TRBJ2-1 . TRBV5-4 TGTGCCAGCAGCCAACCGCCGAGACAGGGAGTCGGTGAGCAGTTCTTC CASSQPPRQGVGEQFF
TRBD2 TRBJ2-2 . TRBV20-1 TGCAGTGCTAGTAGCGGGAGTGGTGGCACCGGGGAGCTGTTTTTT CSASSGSGGTGELFF
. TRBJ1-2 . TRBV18 TGTGCCAGCTCACCTCAGGACAGCCAATACTATGGCTACACCTTC CASSPQDSQYYGYTF
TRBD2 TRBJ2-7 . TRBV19 TGTGCCAGTAGTCAGTTCCCTATTATGGGGACTAGCGGGGTCCCCTACGAGCAGTACTTC CASSQFPIMGTSGVPYEQYF
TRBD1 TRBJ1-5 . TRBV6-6 TGTGCCGGTAGACAGGGGGGTAGCAATCAGCCCCAGCATTTT CAGRQGGSNQPQHF
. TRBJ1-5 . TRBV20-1 TGCAGTGCTAGTGAGCCCTATAGCAATCAGCCCCAGCATTTT CSASEPYSNQPQHF
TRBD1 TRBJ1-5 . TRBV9 TGTGCCAGCAGCCCGTCTGACAGGGCTTTCAATCAGCCCCAGCATTTT CASSPSDRAFNQPQHF
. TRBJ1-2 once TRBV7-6 TGTGCCAGCAGCTTAGAGCCAGGGGAAGAGAACTATGGCTACACCTTC CASSLEPGEENYGYTF
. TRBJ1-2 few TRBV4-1 TGCGCCAGCAGCCAAGGTTTCTCGGGGGGCAACTATGGCTACACCTTC CASSQGFSGGNYGYTF
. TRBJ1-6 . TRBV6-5 TGTGCCAGCCTTCGGGGGGATTCCTATAATTCACCCCTCCACTTT CASLRGDSYNSPLHF
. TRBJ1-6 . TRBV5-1 TGCGCCAGCAGCTTGGCCGGGACTACTTATTCACCCCTCCACTTT CASSLAGTTYSPLHF
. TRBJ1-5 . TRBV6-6 TGTGCCACAGCGACAGATTTTCAGCCCCAGCATTTT CATATDFQPQHF
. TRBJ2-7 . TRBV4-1 TGCGCCAGCAGCCAAGAATGGGCCGGTCGGTCCGAGCAGTACTTC CASSQEWAGRSEQYF
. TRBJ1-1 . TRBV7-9 TGTGCCAGCAGCTTTATAGGGGACATGGCTTTCTTT CASSFIGDMAFF
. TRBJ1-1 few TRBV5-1 TGCGCCAGCAGCTCCCAGGGTCTTGAAGCTTTCTTT CASSSQGLEAFF
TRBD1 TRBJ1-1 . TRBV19 TGTGCCAGTAGGGACAGGAGAGGAGTTGGGAACACTGAAGCTTTCTTT CASRDRRGVGNTEAFF
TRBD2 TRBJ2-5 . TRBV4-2 TGTGCCAGCAGCCAAGATCCCCAGGGACTAGCAGGGGAGACCCAGTACTTC CASSQDPQGLAGETQYF
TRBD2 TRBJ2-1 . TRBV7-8 TGTGCCAGCAGCCTCACTGGGACTAGCGGGAGGATTTCCTACAATGAGCAGTTCTTC CASSLTGTSGRISYNEQFF
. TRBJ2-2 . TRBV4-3 TGCGCCAGCAGCCAAGATAGTGTCGGGGACCGCGGGGACACCGGGGAGCTGTTTTTT CASSQDSVGDRGDTGELFF
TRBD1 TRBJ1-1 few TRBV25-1 TGTGCCAGCAGTGACTTTGGGACAGGGAACACTGAAGCTTTCTTT CASSDFGTGNTEAFF
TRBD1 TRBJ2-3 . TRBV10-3 TGTGCCATCAGGGGGGGACAGGAGGGCGGAGATACGCAGTATTTT CAIRGGQEGGDTQYF
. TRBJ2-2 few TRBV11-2 TGTGCCAGCAGCTTAACGGCAGGAAACACCGGGGAGCTGTTTTTT CASSLTAGNTGELFF
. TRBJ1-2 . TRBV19 TGTGCCAGTAGTATTACGGCCCAGCCAGGGTCCGCCGGCTACACCTTC CASSITAQPGSAGYTF
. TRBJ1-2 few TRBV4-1 TGCGCCAGCAGCCAAGGCCCCCCCTCGGGGGGGGACTATGGCTACACCTTC CASSQGPPSGGDYGYTF
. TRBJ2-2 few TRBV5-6 TGTGCCAGCAGCCCCGGCTCAACGGGAACCGGGGAGCTGTTTTTT CASSPGSTGTGELFF
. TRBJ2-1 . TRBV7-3 TGTGCCAGCAGGTACGGGGTGGGGAATGAGCAGTTCTTC CASRYGVGNEQFF
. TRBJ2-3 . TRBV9 TGTGCCAGCAGCGTAGATGCCGGCGGCCCCACAGATACGCAGTATTTT CASSVDAGGPTDTQYF
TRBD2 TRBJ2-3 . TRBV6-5 TGTGCCAGCAGTCTTACTAGCGGGGGGGTATCTACGCAGTATTTT CASSLTSGGVSTQYF
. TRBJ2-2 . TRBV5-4 TGTGCCAGCAGCGACAGGCCCAAGGGTACCTCGAACACCGGGGAGCTGTTTTTT CASSDRPKGTSNTGELFF
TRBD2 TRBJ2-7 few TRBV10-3 TGTGCCATCAGTGACGGCGGGAGGGGCGAGCAGTACTTC CAISDGGRGEQYF
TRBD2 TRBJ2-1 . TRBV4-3 TGCGCCAGCAGCCAAGAGAGGTTAGCGGGGGGCAAGGATGAGCAGTTCTTC CASSQERLAGGKDEQFF
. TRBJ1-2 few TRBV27 TGTGCCAGCAGCGCGACACGGTACTATGGCTACACCTTC CASSATRYYGYTF
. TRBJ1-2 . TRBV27 TGTGCCAGCAGTTCCGCCAGGAACCAACACTATGGCTACACCTTC CASSSARNQHYGYTF
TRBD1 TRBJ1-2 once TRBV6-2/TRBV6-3 TGTGCCAGCAGTTACTCTGGACAGGGGGGGATAGTCAACTATGGCTACACCTTC CASSYSGQGGIVNYGYTF
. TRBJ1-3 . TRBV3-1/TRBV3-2 TGTGCCAGCAGCCATGGAGGGACGGACGGAAACACCATATATTTT CASSHGGTDGNTIYF
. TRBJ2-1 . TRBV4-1 TGCGCCAGCAGCCAAGAACCGGGACACGAATACAATGAGCAGTTCTTC CASSQEPGHEYNEQFF
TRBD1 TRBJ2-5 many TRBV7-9 TGTGCCAGCAGCTTCCCCCGGGACAGGGGCCAAGAGACCCAGTACTTC CASSFPRDRGQETQYF
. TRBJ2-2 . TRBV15 TGTGCCACCAGCAGAGATCAGGCGTCGGGGGAACTGTTTTTT CATSRDQASGELFF